This entry lists 5 T cell receptor beta chains sequenced from one sample in a study of neoadjuvant anti-PD-1 for oral cavity cancer. TCRdb keeps only in-frame clones here, not all; method: immunoSEQ multiplex PCR. This table holds about 10,000 clones, 63% found once. The time point denotes: after neoadjuvant nivolumab, at surgical resection. This material consisted of tumor tissue, taken after nivolumab (anti-PD-1) treatment. The receptors stem from a person aged 40 to 85 with oral cavity squamous cell carcinoma.

This clone has just a few counts. The chain recombines TRBV7-2 with TRBJ2-2; tentative D call: TRBD1 (5 bases). The V end was cut by 5 bases, the J end by 5 bases, with 15 bases between. Germline-derived CDR1 and CDR2 are SGHTA and FQGNSA. The CDR3 covers 15 residues. The CDR3 loop is CASSLVGVDTGELFF. The DNA for the CDR3 is TGTGCCAGCAGCCTCGTAGGGGTGGATACCGGGGAGCTGTTTTTT.

The gene calls are TRBV19 and TRBJ2-2; 13 nucleotides match TRBD2. The germline gives CDR1 LNHDA, CDR2 SQIVND (reference sequence). CDR3 length: 17 amino acids. J gave up 6 bases and V 4 bases, and 8 bases lay outside the gene matches. The CDR3 bases are TGTGCCAGTAGTAGGAGACTAGCGGGAGGCCTTCCCGGGGAGCTGTTTTTT. This gives the protein CASSRRLAGGLPGELFF.

The gene calls are TRBV2 and TRBJ2-7; a possible D gene is TRBD1 (5 bases). V was clipped by 4 bases and J by 0 bases, with 13 bases between them. CDR1 SNHLY and CDR2 FYNNEI come from the germline V gene. The CDR3 is 15 amino acids. The CDR3 spells CASSGVQDLSYEQYF. The CDR3 nucleotides read TGTGCCAGCAGTGGGGTACAGGATCTCTCCTACGAGCAGTACTTC.

This clone was seen only a few times. This chain joins TRBV5-1 and TRBJ2-3; D is unresolved. This CDR3 has 13 residues. CDR1 is SGHRS, CDR2 YFSETQ, per germline. The ends were cut back, 6 bases at V and 0 bases at J, with 8 bases in the middle. The CDR3 DNA reads as TGCGCCAGCACCAAAACTAGCACAGATACGCAGTATTTT. Translating it yields CASTKTSTDTQYF. The full variable domain, rest sourced from reference TRBV5-1 and TRBJ2-3, is KAGVTQTPRYLIKTRGQQVTLSCSPISGHRSVSWYQQTPGQGLQFLFEYFSETQRNKGNFPGRFSGRQFSNSRSEMNVSTLELGDSALYLCASTKTSTDTQYFGPGTRLTVL.

The chain carries TRBV6-1 and TRBJ1-5; 8 bases fit TRBD1. The CDR3 totals 15 residues. Germline CDR1 reads MNHNS; CDR2 reads SASEGT. The trim removed 6 bases at V and 3 bases at J, leaving 7 bases unmatched. The CDR3 loop reads CASRDDRGFNQPQHF. CDR3 sequence (DNA): TGTGCCAGCAGGGACGACAGGGGATTCAATCAGCCCCAGCATTTT.